A selection of T cell receptor beta chains follows, all from one sample in a study of cytomegalovirus exposure and HLA in healthy donors. The assay was immunoSEQ multiplex PCR, and TCRdb's table has in-frame clones only and misses some. Of about 140,000 clones in the sample, about 90% were seen once. Source material: PBMCs. The origin of the receptors is a man aged 18 to 29 in good health and CMV-seronegative. Each CDR3 is given with its conserved first and last residue. The D gene is left open where the match is weak. The listing skips clone size in some rows; elsewhere it reads once, few, many or a size class.

j_call d_call v_call clone_size cdr3_nt cdr3_aa
TRBJ2-1 - TRBV7-9 - TGTGCCAGCAGCTTGACAGGAAGACACTACAATGAGCAGTTCTTC CASSLTGRHYNEQFF
TRBJ2-7 TRBD1 TRBV6-5 few TGTGCCAGCAGAGCAGACAGGGGAAGCTCCTACGAGCAGTACTTC CASRADRGSSYEQYF
TRBJ2-7 - TRBV7-8 - TGTGCCAGCAGCTTACAGTGGGCAGGTGGAGGGAGCGAGCAGTACTTC CASSLQWAGGGSEQYF
TRBJ2-5 - TRBV7-8 - TGTGCCAGCAGCCACCATAAGACAGTCCAAGAGGCCCAGTACTTC CASSHHKTVQEAQYF
TRBJ2-5 - TRBV28 - TGTGCCAGCGAAGGGACTTCCCGAGAGACCCAGTACTTC CASEGTSRETQYF
TRBJ2-5 TRBD1 TRBV23-1 - TGCGCCAGCACTCGGACAGGGTACCAAGAGACCCAGTACTTC CASTRTGYQETQYF
TRBJ2-5 - TRBV7-8 - TGTGCCAGCAGCGCCTCTCTAGGCTACGAGACCCAGTACTTC CASSASLGYETQYF
TRBJ1-1 - TRBV28 - TGTGCCAGCAGTTTAACCCCTATGAACACTGAAGCTTTCTTT CASSLTPMNTEAFF
TRBJ2-7 TRBD2 TRBV5-1 - TGCGCCAGCAGCTTGAAGTTGACTAGCGCCTACGAGCAGTACTTC CASSLKLTSAYEQYF
TRBJ2-6 TRBD1 TRBV9 - TGTGCCAGCAGCGCCCGGGACAGACTAATCTCTGGGGCCAACGTCCTGACTTTC CASSARDRLISGANVLTF
TRBJ1-2 - TRBV11-2 few TGTGCCAGCAGCTCGGAGCAGCGCGGCTACACCTTC CASSSEQRGYTF
TRBJ2-7 - TRBV19 - TGTGCCAGTAGTATCGGAAAAGGGGGACGAACCTACGAGCAGTACTTC CASSIGKGGRTYEQYF
TRBJ1-2 TRBD1 TRBV6-1 - TGTGCCAGCAGTGAATGGACAGGGGAAGGCTACACCTTC CASSEWTGEGYTF